In this sample, the clone carrying this T cell receptor beta chain turned up a few times. Its antigen is unidentified. Amplification of the TCR beta CDR3 regions used RNA transcripts (as template). HTBI-primed RT-PCR formed the first round, and a multiplex PCR formed the second. TCRdb reprocessed the multiplex PCR reads via MiXCR and lists one record per CDR3 protein. The top ten clones hold approximately 27% of a sample with roughly 39,000 distinct CDR3 sequences, 50% of them seen once. This record comes from a study of Graves' ophthalmopathy and Graves' hyperthyroidism. Study-level results: Blood also carried most expanded thyroid clonotypes exceeding 0.001 frequency.

The V and J ends lost 6 bases and 8 bases, in that order; junction bases with no gene match: 8. Germline CDR1 is DFQATT and CDR2 is SNEGSKA (reference sequence). This CDR3 comprises 13 residues. Hyperthyroidism patients were newly diagnosed, under 2 months' duration, aged 18 to 65. The sample comprised peripheral blood. The chain has TRBV20-1 and TRBJ2-1; TRBD1 matches at 9 bases. This TCR came from an adult woman with stable Graves' hyperthyroidism. CDR3 nucleotide sequence: TGCAGTGCCGAACAGGGGGCTAGGGATGAGCAGTTCTTC. This sequence encodes CSAEQGARDEQFF.